The rows below give T cell receptor beta chains drawn from one sample of a study of cytomegalovirus exposure and HLA in healthy donors. Profiled with immunoSEQ multiplex PCR; TCRdb holds only in-frame clones, not every one. The sample carries some 190,000 clones, 70% to 85% recorded once. Sequencing was carried out using PBMCs. Receptors were obtained from a man younger than 35 in good health and CMV-seronegative. The CDR3 runs from the conserved cysteine through the conserved F or W. A D gene is named only where the DNA matches it firmly. The listing skips clone size in some rows; elsewhere it reads once, few, many or a size class.

clone_size,v_call,j_call,d_call,cdr3_aa,cdr3_nt
.,TRBV19,TRBJ1-2,.,CASSTDWPSYGYTF,TGTGCCAGTAGTACTGACTGGCCTTCCTATGGCTACACCTTC
few,TRBV7-8,TRBJ1-2,TRBD1,CASSLGTGSSNYGYTF,TGTGCCAGCAGCTTGGGGACAGGGTCATCAAACTATGGCTACACCTTC
.,TRBV27,TRBJ1-6,.,CASSPGRGSPLHF,TGTGCCAGCAGTCCAGGGCGGGGTTCACCCCTCCACTTT
.,TRBV6-5,TRBJ1-1,TRBD1,CASRRQGARYTEAFF,TGTGCCAGCAGGAGACAGGGGGCAAGGTACACTGAAGCTTTCTTT
.,TRBV27,TRBJ2-3,.,CASRDWSTQYF,TGTGCCAGCAGAGATTGGAGTACGCAGTATTTT
.,TRBV13,TRBJ2-7,TRBD1,CASSPGGGYEQYF,TGTGCCAGCAGCCCAGGGGGCGGATACGAGCAGTACTTC
once,TRBV7-6,TRBJ2-3,TRBD1,CASSPSTGGTDTQYF,TGTGCCAGCAGCCCATCCACAGGGGGCACAGATACGCAGTATTTT
.,TRBV19,TRBJ2-5,.,CASKSSGQTQETQYF,TGTGCCAGTAAATCCTCTGGACAGACACAAGAGACCCAGTACTTC
.,TRBV27,TRBJ2-1,TRBD2,CASSSGPPVTAGGPYNEQFF,TGTGCCAGCAGTTCCGGACCGCCGGTGACGGCGGGAGGGCCCTACAATGAGCAGTTCTTC
.,TRBV6-1,TRBJ1-4,TRBD1,CASSGSRDRANEKLFF,TGTGCCAGCAGTGGATCCCGGGACAGGGCTAATGAAAAACTGTTTTTT
.,TRBV11-3,TRBJ2-1,.,CASSLAGTYNEQFF,TGTGCCAGCAGCTTAGCGGGGACATACAATGAGCAGTTCTTC
.,TRBV11-2,TRBJ1-6,.,CASSLDRGPLHF,TGTGCCAGCAGCTTAGATCGAGGGCCCCTCCACTTT
.,TRBV30,TRBJ2-3,.,CAWSVGGTQYF,TGTGCCTGGAGTGTGGGGGGTACGCAGTATTTT
.,TRBV7-9,TRBJ2-7,TRBD1,CASSLSGTGAYEQYF,TGTGCCAGCAGCTTATCCGGGACAGGGGCCTACGAGCAGTACTTC
.,TRBV18,TRBJ1-6,TRBD1,CASSRDREYNSPLHF,TGTGCCAGCTCACGGGACAGGGAATATAATTCACCCCTCCACTTT
.,TRBV27,TRBJ2-1,.,CASSLSWGRVVPNEQFF,TGTGCCAGCAGTTTATCATGGGGCAGGGTGGTCCCAAATGAGCAGTTCTTC
.,TRBV29-1,TRBJ2-1,TRBD1,CSVIRDSYNEQFF,TGCAGCGTAATCCGGGACAGCTACAATGAGCAGTTCTTC
.,TRBV7-9,TRBJ1-4,.,CASSLVPPDRKPEKLFF,TGTGCCAGCAGCTTAGTTCCTCCGGACAGAAAACCCGAAAAACTGTTTTTT
once,TRBV30,TRBJ2-1,TRBD2,CAWSSSGYNEQFF,TGTGCCTGGAGCTCTAGCGGGTACAATGAGCAGTTCTTC
.,TRBV18,TRBJ1-1,TRBD1,CASSPQGANTEAFF,TGTGCCAGCTCACCACAGGGGGCCAACACTGAAGCTTTCTTT
.,TRBV19,TRBJ2-3,TRBD2,CASSLIAGVSTSTDTQYF,TGTGCCAGTAGTCTTATAGCGGGAGTGAGTACGAGCACAGATACGCAGTATTTT
few,TRBV2,TRBJ2-7,.,CASIARLSSHEQYF,TGTGCCAGCATCGCGAGACTCAGCTCTCACGAGCAGTACTTC
few,TRBV5-4,TRBJ1-2,.,CASSLYAGLYGYTF,TGTGCCAGCAGCTTGTACGCGGGCCTCTATGGCTACACCTTC
.,TRBV6-7,TRBJ2-7,TRBD2,CASSSDPTGTSTYYEQYF,TGTGCCAGCAGTTCGGACCCGACCGGGACTAGCACTTACTACGAGCAGTACTTC
.,TRBV27,TRBJ1-5,TRBD1,CASSPDRGHNQPQHF,TGTGCCAGCAGTCCAGACAGGGGGCACAATCAGCCCCAGCATTTT
.,TRBV19,TRBJ2-7,TRBD2,CASSPRAGTSGNYEQYF,TGTGCCAGTAGTCCTCGCGCCGGGACTAGCGGGAACTACGAGCAGTACTTC
.,TRBV14,TRBJ2-1,.,CASSFDVGDEQFF,TGTGCCAGCAGCTTCGACGTAGGAGATGAGCAGTTCTTC
once,TRBV27,TRBJ2-5,.,CASSTSGETQHF,TGTGCCAGCAGTACCAGCGGTGAGACCCAGCACTTC
.,TRBV9,TRBJ1-2,.,CASSVEDYGYTF,TGTGCCAGCAGCGTCGAGGACTATGGCTACACCTTC
.,TRBV5-1,TRBJ1-2,TRBD1,CASSLGTGFYGYTF,TGCGCCAGCAGCTTAGGGACAGGGTTCTATGGCTACACCTTC
.,TRBV6-6,TRBJ1-5,.,CASREPGPYNQPQHF,TGTGCCAGCAGAGAACCAGGGCCCTACAATCAGCCCCAGCATTTT
.,TRBV27,TRBJ2-5,TRBD2,CASSPPGLALETQYF,TGTGCCAGCAGTCCGCCGGGACTAGCGTTAGAGACCCAGTACTTC
few,TRBV19,TRBJ2-3,TRBD2,CASSIRGGRSTDTQYF,TGTGCCAGTAGTATTCGGGGAGGGCGTAGCACAGATACGCAGTATTTT
once,TRBV5-1,TRBJ2-2,.,CASTLWSTGELFF,TGCGCCAGCACCCTGTGGAGCACCGGGGAGCTGTTTTTT
.,TRBV6-1,TRBJ1-2,.,CASRQPAGGYTF,TGTGCCAGCCGCCAGCCGGCGGGAGGCTACACCTTC
.,TRBV30,TRBJ1-1,TRBD1,CAWSVRQGRGEAFF,TGTGCCTGGAGTGTACGACAGGGGAGGGGTGAAGCTTTCTTT
few,TRBV7-2,TRBJ1-1,.,CASSFVTGEAFF,TGTGCCAGCAGCTTCGTGACAGGTGAAGCTTTCTTT
.,TRBV11-1,TRBJ2-5,TRBD1,CASSRRVLTGGGETQYF,TGTGCCAGCAGCCGACGTGTATTGACAGGGGGCGGAGAGACCCAGTACTTC
many,TRBV29-1,TRBJ2-5,.,CSRQVQETQYF,TGCAGTAGACAGGTCCAAGAGACCCAGTACTTC
.,TRBV19,TRBJ2-7,TRBD1,CASSIMDRGYEQYF,TGTGCCAGTAGTATCATGGACAGGGGGTACGAGCAGTACTTC
.,TRBV5-3,TRBJ2-1,TRBD2,CARSVAGGVHEQFF,TGTGCCAGAAGCGTAGCGGGAGGGGTCCATGAGCAGTTCTTC
.,TRBV7-9,TRBJ2-1,.,CASSLGGRDEQFF,TGTGCCAGCAGCTTGGGGGGAAGGGATGAGCAGTTCTTC
few,TRBV18,TRBJ2-5,TRBD2,CASSPGLAGGETQYF,TGTGCCAGCTCACCGGGACTAGCGGGAGGGGAGACCCAGTACTTC
.,TRBV7-2,TRBJ2-2,TRBD2,CASSRMGGPGELFF,TGTGCCAGCAGCCGCATGGGAGGGCCCGGGGAGCTGTTTTTT
once,TRBV5-1,TRBJ2-7,.,CASSLPGPPYEQYF,TGCGCCAGCAGCTTGCCAGGTCCACCCTACGAGCAGTACTTC